One and the same sample provided the 32 T cell receptor beta chains below, sequenced in a study of regulatory T cells in long-lasting Graves disease. Time point noted: newly diagnosed GD, antithyroid drugs for less than 3 months. The TCR library was prepared using RNA isolated from PBMCs. To make TCR beta libraries, researchers used iRepertoire HTBI primers and Arm-PCR of CDR3 regions. MiXCR was run by TCRdb on the multiplex PCR reads, yielding one entry per CDR3 protein. The sample consists of roughly 500,000 distinct CDR3 sequences, 12% of them appearing once. This sample was shared with a second study, whose subject was T cells in Graves' hyperthyroidism and ophthalmopathy.

The sample here was peripheral blood mononuclear cells (PBMCs), taken at new diagnosis, from a patient treated with antithyroid drugs. Receptors originate from a woman younger than 45 with Graves disease.

The V call is TRBV11-2, the J call TRBJ2-6; TRBD2 aligns across 7 bases. There are 14 residues in the CDR3. The trim removed 5 bases at V and 4 bases at J, leaving 2 bases unmatched. The germline gives CDR1 SGHAT, CDR2 FQNNGV. The DNA of the CDR3 is TGTGCCAGCAGCCCGCGGGGGGGGGCCAACGTCCTGACTTTC. Its translation is CASSPRGGANVLTF.

CDR3 coding DNA: TGTGCCAGCAGTTACGGACGGAGAACCTACGAGCAGTACTTC. Translation: CASSYGRRTYEQYF. The V gene is TRBV6-9, the J gene TRBJ2-7; D remains unclear. The CDR3 consists of 14 residues. In germline, CDR1 is MNHGY, CDR2 SVAAGI. Trimming cost V 3 bases and J 2 bases, with 11 bases left between them.

Ten or more counts support this clonotype. V usage is TRBV28 and J usage is TRBJ2-2, with a tentative D call TRBD1 (5 bases). V was cut by 6 bases and J by 1 base, with 15 bases left in between. The CDR3 covers 16 residues. Per the germline V gene, CDR1 is MDHEN and CDR2 is SYDVKM. CDR3 sequence: CASRPPDSRNTGELFF. CDR3 in DNA: TGTGCCAGCAGACCACCAGACAGTCGGAACACCGGGGAGCTGTTTTTT.

This clonotype was seen a handful of times. The rearrangement joins TRBV6-2 or TRBV6-3 to TRBJ1-5; D uncertain. The V gene's germline CDR1 is MNHEY and CDR2 SVGEGT. This CDR3 has 14 residues. The V and J ends lost 6 bases and 7 bases respectively, with 16 bases between them. CDR3 sequence reads: CASSPRSYKQPQHF. CDR3 nucleotides: TGTGCCAGCAGCCCACGGTCCTATAAGCAGCCCCAGCATTTT.

This clonotype was seen many times. V is TRBV18 and J is TRBJ1-6; D ambiguous. Germline values: CDR1 KGHSH, CDR2 LQKENI. This CDR3 contains 15 residues. Trimming took off 8 bases at V and 0 bases at J, with 11 bases between the two ends. The CDR3 coding sequence is TGTGCCAGCAGCCCGCAGAGCTCCTATAATTCACCCCTCCACTTT. This translates into CASSPQSSYNSPLHF.

This clonotype was found many times. The chain links TRBV20-1 to TRBJ2-5; 15 bases are a match to TRBD2. Losses at the gene ends were 8 bases for V and 5 bases for J; bases not matched to a gene: 9. The germline gives CDR1 DFQATT, CDR2 SNEGSKA (reference sequence). This CDR3 contains 15 residues. The CDR3 protein is CSFSPGLAGGETQYF. The DNA of the CDR3 is TGCAGTTTTTCCCCGGGACTAGCGGGAGGCGAGACCCAGTACTTC.

This clonotype has a count of ten or more. The chain recombines TRBV7-9 with TRBJ2-1; D gene uncertain. Germline V gene lookup returns CDR1 SEHNR and CDR2 FQNEAQ (reference sequence). This CDR3 is 13 amino acids long. Trimming took off 5 bases at V and 8 bases at J, with 13 bases between the two ends. CDR3 protein: CASSPIPTYEQFF. In DNA, the CDR3 is TGTGCCAGCAGCCCAATCCCTACATATGAGCAGTTCTTC.

V gene TRBV28 combines with J gene TRBJ2-5; D ambiguous. Germline V CDR1 and CDR2: MDHEN, SYDVKM. The CDR3 totals 14 residues. V was pared by 4 bases and J by 0 bases, with 9 bases between. CDR3 DNA: TGTGCCAGCAGTTCGCGAGAGGACCAAGAGACCCAGTACTTC. Its translation is CASSSREDQETQYF. Full variable domain (outside the CDR3, taken from reference TRBV28 and TRBJ2-5): DVKVTQSSRYLVKRTGEKVFLECVQDMDHENMFWYRQDPGLGLRLIYFSYDVKMKEKGDIPEGYSVSREKKERFSLILESASTNQTSMYLCASSSREDQETQYFGPGTRLLVL.

This clonotype was seen many times. The J gene is TRBJ1-6, the V gene TRBV20-1; D is possibly TRBD1 (5 bases). CDR3 length: 15 residues. V was shortened by 2 bases and J by 7 bases, with 15 bases between the two germline ends. Germline V gene sequence: CDR1 DFQATT, CDR2 SNEGSKA (reference sequence). The CDR3 is CSARRGQILNSPLHF. DNA of the CDR3: TGCAGTGCTAGAAGGGGTCAGATCCTAAATTCACCCCTCCACTTT.

Ten or more counts support this clonotype. CDR3 nucleotides: TGTGCCTGGACCATCGCTCGGACAGGGGGCCAGGGTACTGAAGCTTTCTTT. Protein product: CAWTIARTGGQGTEAFF. The rearrangement uses TRBV30 and TRBJ1-1; 11 bases align to TRBD1. Germline-derived CDR1 and CDR2 are GTSNPN and SVGIG (reference sequence). V trimming: 4 bases; J trimming: 5 bases; junction bases outside the gene matches: 15. This CDR3 is 17 amino acids long. Variable domain in full (rest from reference TRBV30 and TRBJ1-1): SQTIHQWPATLVQPVGSPLSLECTVEGTSNPNLYWYRQAAGRGLQLLFYSVGIGQISSEVPQNLSASRPQDRQFILSSKKLLLSDSGFYLCAWTIARTGGQGTEAFFGQGTRLTVV.

This clonotype was seen many times. The chain employs TRBV19 and TRBJ1-1, with 7 bases aligning to TRBD1. Looked up from germline, CDR1 is LNHDA and CDR2 is SQIVND (reference sequence). V was pared by 3 bases and J by 4 bases, with 5 bases of the junction left unmatched. This CDR3 is 14 amino acids long. The CDR3 DNA reads as TGTGCCAGTAGTATGGGACAGCACGTCACTGAAGCTTTCTTT. Residues: CASSMGQHVTEAFF.

This clonotype occurred many times. The V call is TRBV18, the J call TRBJ2-1; 8 bases agree with TRBD1. This CDR3 region has 16 residues. The germline V gene has CDR1 KGHSH and CDR2 LQKENI. V was clipped by 2 bases and J by 10 bases; unmatched bases: 13. The DNA of the CDR3 is TGTGCCAGCTCACCATTAGTCGGGACAGGAGGAGGAGAGCAGTTCTTC. Translating it yields CASSPLVGTGGGEQFF.

This clonotype showed up many times. The CDR3 here is CSAALGFSGDYEQYF. The CDR3 DNA reads TGCAGCGCTGCATTGGGGTTCTCCGGGGACTACGAGCAGTACTTC. The rearrangement joins TRBV29-1 to TRBJ2-7; TRBD2 might be the D (5 bases). The length of the CDR3 is 15 residues. V was shortened by 7 bases and J by 3 bases, with 22 bases between the two germline ends. Germline V gene data show CDR1 as SQVTM and CDR2 as ANQGSEA.

About this clonotype itself: This likely reflects a read error, since a far larger clone is one base away. The chain carries TRBV11-3 and TRBJ2-1; 8 bases are a match to TRBD1. Germline CDR1 reads SGHNT; CDR2 reads YENEEA. This CDR3 is 17 amino acids long. The DNA of the CDR3 is TGTGCCAGCAGGCCAAGGACCGGGACAGGTTACTACAATGAGCAGCTCTTC. Protein sequence: CASRPRTGTGYYNEQLF.

This clonotype was seen more than once but under ten times. The rearrangement joins TRBV6-1 to TRBJ2-7; the D call may be TRBD1 or TRBD2 (5 bases each). From germline, CDR1 is MNHNS and CDR2 SASEGT. This CDR3 has 14 residues. V lost 6 bases to trimming and J lost 7 bases, with 19 bases between them. The CDR3 DNA follows: TGTGCCAGCAGGACCCGGGGCCGATCTTGGGAGCAGTACTTC. Its protein is CASRTRGRSWEQYF.

The chain joins TRBV11-2 to TRBJ2-2, with 9 bases fitting TRBD2. Trimming cost V 0 bases and J 7 bases; bases outside gene matches: 6. The CDR3 loop spans 16 amino acids. Germline CDR1 and CDR2: SGHAT and FQNNGV. The CDR3 sequence is CASSLDPSSGIGELFF. The CDR3 nucleotides read TGTGCCAGCAGCTTAGACCCATCTAGCGGGATCGGGGAGCTGTTTTTT.

This sequence joins TRBV6-1 and TRBJ1-3, with D possibly TRBD1 on 5 matching bases. Deletions cut 6 bases from V and 2 bases from J, with 8 bases between. The CDR3 totals 13 residues. Germline assignment: CDR1 MNHNS and CDR2 SASEGT. The CDR3 DNA reads TGTGCCAGCAGGGGGGGGGCTGGAAACACCATATATTTT. Translating gives CASRGGAGNTIYF.

About this clonotype: The junction differs from germline at one of its ends, possibly a read error. The chain links TRBV7-2 to TRBJ2-3; D is possibly TRBD1 or TRBD2 (6 bases each). The CDR3 consists of 15 residues. The germline V gene encodes CDR1 SGHTA and CDR2 FQGNSA. The chain's CDR3 is CASSLGGGRTDTQYF. CDR3 nucleotides: TGTGCTAGCAGCTTAGGAGGGGGGCGCACAGATACGCAGTATTTT.

As concerns this clonotype: A far larger clone is a single base away, which makes a read error likely. The chain links TRBV2 to TRBJ1-1; maybe TRBD1 (6 bases). The CDR3 covers 16 residues. Looked up from germline, CDR1 is SNHLY and CDR2 is FYNNEI. CDR3 sequence (DNA): TGTGCCAACAGTGCCCTCCTGGGGGGGCGGAACACTGAAGCTTTCTTT. Translation gives CANSALLGGRNTEAFF.

This clonotype was recorded at least ten times. The J gene is TRBJ2-7, the V gene TRBV25-1; 9 positions agree with TRBD1. The CDR3 extends over 16 amino acids. Trimming at V came to 7 bases and at J to 4 bases, leaving 14 bases not matched to a gene. Germline CDR1 reads MGHDK; CDR2 reads SYGVNS. CDR3: CASTSTGEDRGYEQYF. For the CDR3, the DNA is TGTGCCAGCACCTCTACGGGGGAGGACAGGGGATACGAGCAGTACTTC.

This clonotype was picked up many times. The rearrangement links TRBV18 to TRBJ1-1; D call uncertain. Trimming stripped 8 bases from V and 4 bases from J, with 11 bases between. In germline, CDR1 is KGHSH, CDR2 LQKENI. The CDR3 contains 12 residues. The CDR3 here is CASQNYLTEAFF. CDR3 in DNA: TGTGCCAGCCAGAATTATCTCACTGAAGCTTTCTTT.

V usage is TRBV6-5 and J usage is TRBJ1-2; D call uncertain. Germline CDR1 and CDR2: MNHEY and SVGAGI. The CDR3 is made up of 16 amino acids. Trimming left V 0 bases short and J 4 bases short, with 15 bases between. In nucleotides, the CDR3 is TGTGCCAGCAGTTACTCGGGAGGCAGACGGGGCTATGGCTACACCTTC. Translating gives CASSYSGGRRGYGYTF.

A single count supports this clonotype. CDR3 protein: CASGWTGPYEQYF. The DNA of the CDR3 is TGTGCCAGCGGATGGACAGGCCCCTACGAGCAGTACTTC. The chain joins TRBV2 to TRBJ2-7; 7 bases map to TRBD1. The germline gives CDR1 SNHLY, CDR2 FYNNEI. The CDR3 is 13 amino acids. After removal of 8 bases from V and 2 bases from J, the junction contained 6 bases not matched to a gene. Supplemented by reference TRBV2 and TRBJ2-7, the full variable domain reads EPEVTQTPSHQVTQMGQEVILRCVPISNHLYFYWYRQILGQKVEFLVSFYNNEISEKSEIFDDQFSVERPDGSNFTLKIRSTKLEDSAMYFCASGWTGPYEQYFGPGTRLTVT.

This clonotype has at least ten counts. The chain links TRBV12-3 or TRBV12-4 to TRBJ1-1, with D possibly being TRBD1 (5 bases). The CDR3 totals 12 residues. V lost 4 bases to trimming and J lost 10 bases, with 13 bases between them. The CDR3 DNA follows: TGTGCCAGCAGTTCAGGGTCCTTGAGAGCTTTCTTT. This sequence encodes CASSSGSLRAFF.

This clonotype was seen a handful of times. The CDR3 spells CASSSRTRAGAGEQYF. The CDR3 DNA reads as TGTGCCAGCAGCTCGCGAACGAGGGCGGGAGCAGGCGAGCAGTACTTC. V gene TRBV6-2 or TRBV6-3 combines with J gene TRBJ2-7; 7 nucleotides line up with TRBD2. After removal of 6 bases from V and 6 bases from J, the junction contained 17 bases not matched to a gene. Germline assignment: CDR1 MNHEY and CDR2 SVGEGT. CDR3 length equals 16 residues.

The table lists this clonotype with many counts. The chain employs TRBV12-3 or TRBV12-4 and TRBJ2-5; 9 bases line up with TRBD2. There are 15 residues in the CDR3. V shed 3 bases and J 5 bases; nucleotides not matched to a gene: 7. The CDR3 here is CASSLREGHGETQYF. The CDR3 DNA sequence: TGTGCCAGCAGTTTGCGGGAGGGCCACGGGGAGACCCAGTACTTC.

The rearrangement joins TRBV20-1 to TRBJ1-2; 7 bases align to TRBD1. The germline gives CDR1 DFQATT, CDR2 SNEGSKA (reference sequence). The CDR3 covers 12 residues. Trimming removed 6 bases from V and 7 bases from J; junction bases left unmatched: 8. In DNA, the CDR3 is TGCAGTGCACCCGACAGGGTGAGTGGCTACACCTTC. Amino acids: CSAPDRVSGYTF.

This clonotype was counted many times. The chain is built from TRBV19 and TRBJ1-5; D might be TRBD1 (5 bases). The ends were cut back, 6 bases at V and 0 bases at J, with 9 bases in the middle. Looked up from germline, CDR1 is LNHDA and CDR2 is SQIVND (reference sequence). There are 14 residues in the CDR3. The CDR3 sequence: CASRRQYSNQPQHF. The CDR3 coding sequence is TGTGCCAGTAGGCGACAGTATAGCAATCAGCCCCAGCATTTT.

DNA of the CDR3: TGTGCCAGCAGCTTAGAGGACGGTTCGAGAGGCTACACCTTC. Protein: CASSLEDGSRGYTF. This chain uses TRBV7-2 with TRBJ1-2; D uncertain. Germline values: CDR1 SGHTA, CDR2 FQGNSA. The germline V and J ends were trimmed by 1 base and 8 bases, with 14 bases remaining between them. CDR3 length equals 14 residues.

This clonotype was recorded many times. The chain couples TRBV7-8 to TRBJ2-1; TRBD2 agrees at 7 bases. Per the germline V gene, CDR1 is SGHVS and CDR2 is FQNEAQ. Trimming took 5 bases from V and 1 from J; bases not matched to a gene: 5. The CDR3 runs to 15 residues. The CDR3 region is CASSPGLPSYNEQFF. The CDR3 DNA reads TGTGCCAGCAGCCCGGGACTACCATCCTACAATGAGCAGTTCTTC.

The table lists this clonotype with many counts. CDR3: CASSLFLAGAPSEQYF. CDR3 nucleotides: TGTGCCAGCAGTTTATTTCTAGCGGGAGCTCCTAGCGAGCAGTACTTC. The chain recombines TRBV28 with TRBJ2-7; 10 bases map to TRBD2. The germline V gene has CDR1 MDHEN and CDR2 SYDVKM. V lost 1 base and J lost 6; bases outside the gene matches: 9. This CDR3 contains 16 residues. Full variable domain (rest looked up from reference TRBV28 and TRBJ2-7): DVKVTQSSRYLVKRTGEKVFLECVQDMDHENMFWYRQDPGLGLRLIYFSYDVKMKEKGDIPEGYSVSREKKERFSLILESASTNQTSMYLCASSLFLAGAPSEQYFGPGTRLTVT.

This clonotype came up many times. Given a far larger clone just one base away, this is likely a sequencing read error. The chain is built from TRBV2 and TRBJ2-1; D remains ambiguous. The V end lost 3 bases, the J end lost 10 bases, and 4 bases lay between the germline ends. The CDR3 length is 10 residues. Germline V gives CDR1 SNHLY, CDR2 FYNNEI. This chain's CDR3 is CASSDYEQFF. As DNA, the CDR3 is TGTGCCAGCAGTGATTACGAGCAGTTCTTC.